The 19 T cell receptor beta chains in this list originate from one sample, sequenced in a study of CD8 T cells in ankylosing spondylitis. These receptors have no identified antigens. General observations from the study: Characteristic, it appeared, of ankylosing spondylitis blood was a TCR beta motif of eight highly homologous variants.

Using its own MiXCR run on the 5' RACE reads, TCRdb lists one record per CDR3 protein. The sample shows 400,000 or so distinct CDR3 sequences, roughly a quarter of them seen only once. Sequenced: blood, either unsorted or a sorted T cell fraction (not recorded which). The receptors originated from a male donor with ankylosing spondylitis.

The rearrangement links TRBV20-1 to TRBJ2-6; D gene ambiguous. CDR1 is DFQATT and CDR2 is SNEGSKA in the germline V gene (reference sequence). Trimming pared 0 bases from V and 0 bases from J, leaving 6 bases between. The CDR3 consists of 15 residues. CDR3 residues: CSARDSHSGANVLTF. The CDR3 DNA sequence: TGCAGTGCTAGAGATTCCCACTCTGGGGCCAACGTCCTGACTTTC.

The chain is built from TRBV3-1 and TRBJ2-3; D is perhaps TRBD2 (6 bases). Trimming removed 4 bases at V and 5 bases at J, with 13 bases between. The germline V gene has CDR1 LGHDT and CDR2 YNNKEL (reference sequence). The CDR3 has 14 residues. DNA of the CDR3: TGTGCCAGCAGCCCGTCTTGGGGGGAAGATACGCAGTATTTT. It encodes CASSPSWGEDTQYF.

This chain uses TRBV7-2 with TRBJ2-1; D gene unclear. V was cut by 10 bases and J by 5 bases, with 9 bases left in between. The germline V gene has CDR1 SGHTA and CDR2 FQGNSA. The CDR3 loop spans 11 amino acids. The CDR3 sequence: CATSGHNEQFF. CDR3 nucleotides: TGTGCCACTAGTGGTCACAATGAGCAGTTCTTC.

The chain joins TRBV2 to TRBJ1-4; D might be TRBD1 (6 bases). Germline CDR1 SNHLY, CDR2 FYNNEI. The germline V and J ends were trimmed by 4 bases and 8 bases, with 17 bases remaining between them. There are 15 residues in the CDR3. CDR3 protein: CASSATDRHQEKLFF. The DNA for the CDR3 is TGTGCCAGCAGTGCAACCGACAGGCACCAGGAAAAACTGTTTTTT.

There are a few counts of this clonotype. V is TRBV20-1 and J is TRBJ1-1; D is perhaps TRBD1 (5 bases). V dropped 7 bases and J dropped 0 bases, with 21 bases sitting between them. This CDR3 region has 16 residues. The germline V gene encodes CDR1 DFQATT and CDR2 SNEGSKA (reference sequence). CDR3 bases: TGCAGTGTCAGTGGGGCAGGGAGGTCCATGAACACTGAAGCTTTCTTT. Translated, it gives CSVSGAGRSMNTEAFF.

The chain is built from TRBV7-9 and TRBJ1-2; TRBD1 is a possible D gene (6 bases). CDR3 length: 13 residues. Germline CDR1 SEHNR, CDR2 FQNEAQ (reference sequence). V dropped 3 bases and J dropped 4 bases, with 9 bases sitting between them. The DNA for the CDR3 is TGTGCCAGCAGCTTGTCGGGGGCCTATGGCTACACCTTC. As protein: CASSLSGAYGYTF. The full variable domain, with the rest looked up from reference TRBV7-9 and TRBJ1-2, is DTGVSQNPRHKITKRGQNVTFRCDPISEHNRLYWYRQTLGQGPEFLTYFQNEAQLEKSRLLSDRFSAERPKGSFSTLEIQRTEQGDSAMYLCASSLSGAYGYTFGSGTRLTVV.

The table lists this clonotype with a few counts. V gene TRBV15 combines with J gene TRBJ1-5; 9 bases line up with TRBD1. The V gene's germline CDR1 is LNHNV and CDR2 YYDKDF (reference sequence). V was clipped by 7 bases and J by 7 bases; unmatched bases: 11. This CDR3 is built from 15 residues. The CDR3 DNA sequence: TGTGCCACCACGACCAGAGGACAGGGGAACCAGCCCCAGCATTTT. This translates into CATTTRGQGNQPQHF.

The chain uses TRBV7-9 and TRBJ1-5; unclear D gene. This CDR3 is built from 15 residues. V lost 1 base to trimming and J lost 3 bases, with 10 bases between them. The germline gives CDR1 SEHNR, CDR2 FQNEAQ (reference sequence). CDR3 amino acids: CASSLGQENNQPQHF. CDR3 coding DNA: TGTGCCAGCAGCTTAGGGCAGGAGAACAATCAGCCCCAGCATTTT.

This clonotype was counted between two and nine times. The chain carries TRBV3-1 and TRBJ2-1; D tentatively fits TRBD1 or TRBD2 (5 bases each). The CDR3 is 15 residues long. V lost 7 bases and J 1 base, leaving 14 bases between the germline ends. Germline V CDR1 and CDR2: LGHDT, YNNKEL (reference sequence). DNA for the CDR3: TGTGCCAGCACTCGGGACGGCAATTCCTACAATGAGCAGTTCTTC. This gives the protein CASTRDGNSYNEQFF.

V is TRBV11-2 and J is TRBJ2-7; a weak D match, TRBD2 (6 bases). V lost 3 bases and J 0 bases, leaving 9 bases between the germline ends. CDR3 size: 14 residues. Per germline, CDR1 SGHAT and CDR2 FQNNGV. The CDR3 region has the DNA TGTGCCAGCAGCTTTCAGACTAGCTCCTACGAGCAGTACGTC. Translated, it gives CASSFQTSSYEQYV.

The genes are TRBV20-1 and TRBJ2-1; perhaps TRBD2 as D (6 bases). The CDR3 has 12 residues. Germline CDR1 and CDR2: DFQATT and SNEGSKA (reference sequence). Trimming cost V 5 bases and J 12 bases, with 17 bases left between them. Here the CDR3 DNA reads TGCAGTGCTCTCGACCGCGGGGCTGGGCAGTTCTTC. This sequence encodes CSALDRGAGQFF.

This chain connects TRBV24-1 to TRBJ1-2; D possibly corresponds to TRBD1 (5 bases). The V gene lost 10 bases and the J gene lost 8 bases, with 13 bases spanning the gap. The CDR3 extends over 11 amino acids. The germline CDR1 and CDR2 sequences are KGHDR and SFDVKD. This CDR3 is CATSTGDGYTF. The CDR3 DNA follows: TGTGCCACGAGTACCGGGGACGGCTACACCTTC.

V gene TRBV7-9 combines with J gene TRBJ2-1, with 7 nucleotides matching TRBD1. Per the germline V gene, CDR1 is SEHNR and CDR2 is FQNEAQ (reference sequence). The junction had 4 bases not matched to a gene; V was cut back by 1 base and J by 4 bases. This CDR3 is 15 amino acids long. CDR3 coding DNA: TGTGCCAGCAGCTTAGTGACAGGGAAGTACAATGAGCAGTTCTTC. Protein sequence: CASSLVTGKYNEQFF.

This clonotype was detected only a few times. This chain uses TRBV25-1 with TRBJ2-1; 11 bases align to TRBD2. This CDR3 region has 14 residues. The germline gives CDR1 MGHDK, CDR2 SYGVNS. The V and J ends lost 6 bases and 4 bases, in that order; junction bases with no gene match: 2. The CDR3, as DNA: TGTGCCAGCAGGGTAGCGGGAGGGTACAATGAGCAGTTCTTC. Translating it yields CASRVAGGYNEQFF. Full variable domain (missing parts from reference TRBV25-1 and TRBJ2-1): EADIYQTPRYLVIGTGKKITLECSQTMGHDKMYWYQQDPGMELHLIHYSYGVNSTEKGDLSSESTVSRIRTEHFPLTLESARPSHTSQYLCASRVAGGYNEQFFGPGTRLTVL.

The V and J genes are TRBV27 and TRBJ1-1, with 9 bases that match TRBD1. Germline-derived CDR1 and CDR2 are MNHEY and SMNVEV (reference sequence). V lost 5 bases to trimming and J lost 3 bases; unmatched junction nucleotides: 4. The length of the CDR3 is 14 residues. The CDR3 nucleotides are TGTGCCAGCAGTACAGGACAGGGGTACACTGAAGCTTTCTTT. The encoded protein is CASSTGQGYTEAFF.

This clonotype was picked up a small number of times. The chain carries TRBV12-3 or TRBV12-4 and TRBJ2-7; D gene unclear. The CDR3 loop spans 14 amino acids. V lost 3 bases to trimming and J lost 2 bases, with 11 bases between them. The CDR3 nucleotides are TGTGCCAGCAGTTTGAACTATCCTCCCTACGAGCAGTACTTC. Translation: CASSLNYPPYEQYF.

This clonotype was found a few times. This sequence joins TRBV20-1 and TRBJ2-1; 9 nucleotides agree with TRBD1. Per germline, CDR1 DFQATT and CDR2 SNEGSKA (reference sequence). CDR3 length equals 14 residues. The trim removed 5 bases at V and 3 bases at J, leaving 5 bases unmatched. This chain's CDR3 is CSAAGTGNYNEQFF. In nucleotides, the CDR3 is TGCAGTGCTGCCGGGACAGGGAACTACAATGAGCAGTTCTTC.

The genes are TRBV20-1 and TRBJ2-4; 8 nucleotides line up with TRBD1. Germline values: CDR1 DFQATT, CDR2 SNEGSKA (reference sequence). The CDR3 consists of 12 residues. V was pared by 5 bases and J by 8 bases, with 5 bases of the junction left unmatched. CDR3 sequence reads: CSASGQGDIQYF. CDR3 bases: TGCAGTGCTTCTGGACAGGGCGACATTCAGTACTTC.

This chain links TRBV24-1 with TRBJ2-1; TRBD2 matches 12 bases. Per germline, CDR1 KGHDR and CDR2 SFDVKD. This CDR3 is 16 amino acids long. Trimming removed 0 bases from V and 6 bases from J; junction bases left unmatched: 2. The CDR3 nucleotides are TGTGCCACCAGTGATTTGCCTAGCGGGAGGGCCAATGAGCAGTTCTTC. Translation: CATSDLPSGRANEQFF.